What follows describes a single T cell receptor beta chain. Different DNA sequences within this sample yield the same CDR3. The study enrolled healthy HIV-negative adults without recent acute infections or vaccinations as donors. Researchers partitioned CD4+ cells into CD45RA+ naive and CD45RA-negative memory subsets. Every subset's genomic DNA went evenly onto several immunoSEQ plates. Method: immunoSEQ multiplex PCR; TCRdb's copy keeps in-frame clones and lacks some. The sample has a few hundred thousand clones, approximately 97% seen once. The sample belongs to a study of shared clonotypes between healthy human individuals. The CDR3 contains 13 residues. Germline CDR1 and CDR2: SGHTS and YDEGEE. V was clipped by 2 bases and J by 5 bases, with 7 bases between them.

The genes are TRBV5-8 and TRBJ2-2, with unresolved D. This clonotype was obtained from a woman in her twenties or thirties in good health. Material for sequencing was naive CD4+ T cells sorted from blood. As for subset: CD45RA+ positively selected. The DNA of the CDR3 is TGTGCCAGCAGCTTCAGAGTAACCGGGGAGCTGTTTTTT. Translated: CASSFRVTGELFF. Filled out from reference TRBV5-8 and TRBJ2-2, the complete variable domain reads EAGVTQSPTHLIKTRGQQATLRCSPISGHTSVYWYQQALGLGLQFLLWYDEGEERNRGNFPPRFSGRQFPNYSSELNVNALELEDSALYLCASSFRVTGELFFGEGSRLTVL.